The 28 T cell receptor beta chains in this list originate from one sample, sequenced in a study of CD8 T cells in ankylosing spondylitis. These receptors lack a known antigen. Study-wide results and limits: It appeared that ankylosing spondylitis blood was characterized by a TCR beta motif of roughly 8 highly homologous variants.

TCRdb fed the 5' RACE reads into MiXCR, producing one record per CDR3 protein. Of about 800,000 distinct CDR3 sequences listed, 10% to 15% were seen once; the top ten hold 0.45% to 0.6%. Input material: blood, either unsorted or a sorted T cell fraction (not recorded which). The receptors stem from a male donor with ankylosing spondylitis.

Only a few counts were recorded for this clonotype. The gene calls are TRBV15 and TRBJ2-1, with D tentatively TRBD1 (6 bases). The CDR3 is made up of 17 amino acids. In germline, CDR1 is LNHNV, CDR2 YYDKDF (reference sequence). V lost 0 bases and J 2 bases, leaving 14 bases between the germline ends. The CDR3 DNA sequence: TGTGCCACCAGCAGAGATCCAGGACAGATTACCTACAATGAGCAGTTCTTC. It is translated as CATSRDPGQITYNEQFF.

The rearrangement links TRBV20-1 to TRBJ2-1; 10 bases match TRBD1. V was pared by 7 bases and J by 0 bases, with 6 bases of the junction left unmatched. The germline V gene has CDR1 DFQATT and CDR2 SNEGSKA (reference sequence). The CDR3 loop spans 15 amino acids. CDR3 sequence: CSVWTGGDSYNEQFF. For the CDR3, the DNA is TGCAGTGTTTGGACAGGGGGGGACTCCTACAATGAGCAGTTCTTC.

This clonotype appeared a few times. The rearrangement uses TRBV7-6 and TRBJ2-6; no clear D gene. This CDR3 is built from 19 residues. The V and J ends lost 1 base and 3 bases respectively, with 19 bases between them. The germline gives CDR1 SGHVS, CDR2 FNYEAQ. The chain's CDR3 is CASSLVGTARRIGANVLTF. The CDR3 DNA follows: TGTGCCAGCAGCTTAGTGGGAACAGCCCGCCGAATTGGGGCCAACGTCCTGACTTTC.

This clonotype was counted between two and nine times. The J gene is TRBJ1-2, the V gene TRBV20-1; D remains unclear. Germline CDR1 reads DFQATT; CDR2 reads SNEGSKA (reference sequence). This CDR3 is 16 amino acids long. Trimming stripped 4 bases from V and 4 bases from J, with 22 bases between. The CDR3 DNA reads as TGCAGTGCTATGCCCCGCCGCCTACAGCACCTCTATGGCTACACCTTC. As protein: CSAMPRRLQHLYGYTF.

V is TRBV21-1 and J is TRBJ2-1. TRBV21-1 is noted as a pseudogene. This CDR3 has 13 residues. This CDR3 is CASSKKIISEQFF. CDR3 in DNA: TGTGCCAGCAGCAAAAAAATAATAAGTGAGCAGTTCTTC.

The sample holds many counts of this clonotype. This chain joins TRBV5-1 and TRBJ1-1; possibly TRBD1 for D (6 bases). Germline values: CDR1 SGHRS, CDR2 YFSETQ. CDR3 length: 13 residues. Trimming cost V 4 bases and J 5 bases, with 12 bases left between them. CDR3 sequence: CASSKQGGTEAFF. CDR3 DNA sequence: TGCGCCAGCAGCAAACAGGGTGGGACTGAAGCTTTCTTT.

A few counts support this clonotype. V is TRBV20-1 and J is TRBJ2-5, with 14 bases fitting TRBD2. Germline V gene data show CDR1 as DFQATT and CDR2 as SNEGSKA (reference sequence). V shed 6 bases, J shed 5 bases, and the junction held 5 bases outside the gene matches. The CDR3 is made up of 14 amino acids. CDR3: CSARLAGGSETQYF. CDR3 DNA: TGCAGTGCCAGACTAGCGGGGGGGTCGGAGACCCAGTACTTC.

As concerns this clonotype: Mismatch with germline at one junction end may stem from a read error. J is TRBJ1-1 and V is TRBV19, with no clear D. The CDR3 is made up of 11 amino acids. Per the germline V gene, CDR1 is LNHDA and CDR2 is SQIVND (reference sequence). In DNA form, the CDR3 reads TGTGCCAGTAGTGCAGCGGGGTTGATTTGCTTT. Protein: CASSAAGLICF.

This rearrangement joins TRBV12-3 or TRBV12-4 to TRBJ1-5; D gene uncertain. This CDR3 has 11 residues. The V end was cut by 1 base, the J end by 11 bases, with 6 bases between. CDR3 protein: CASSLGGAQHF. The CDR3 nucleotides read TGTGCCAGCAGTTTAGGGGGAGCCCAGCATTTT.

The chain employs TRBV7-8 and TRBJ2-1; D is unresolved. V was clipped by 2 bases and J by 6 bases, with 17 bases between them. The CDR3 is made up of 16 amino acids. Germline V gene lookup returns CDR1 SGHVS and CDR2 FQNEAQ. CDR3 coding DNA: TGTGCCAGCAGCTTAAGTAGGTTTTCGGTTATCAATGAGCAGTTCTTC. Protein sequence: CASSLSRFSVINEQFF.

This clonotype turned up a few times. This chain links TRBV20-1 with TRBJ1-1, with D perhaps matching TRBD1 (6 bases). The CDR3 contains 14 residues. The germline gives CDR1 DFQATT, CDR2 SNEGSKA (reference sequence). V was cut by 3 bases and J by 7 bases, with 18 bases left in between. As DNA, the CDR3 is TGCAGTGCTAGGCGGGGGCAGATAAATAATGAAGCTTTCTTT. This gives the protein CSARRGQINNEAFF.

This clonotype came up many times. The J gene is TRBJ2-7, the V gene TRBV20-1; 7 nucleotides match TRBD2. The CDR3 loop spans 16 amino acids. The V gene end was trimmed by 0 bases and the J gene end by 5 bases; junction bases not matched to a gene: 13. The germline V gene has CDR1 DFQATT and CDR2 SNEGSKA (reference sequence). The chain's CDR3 is CSARDPGPSGLNEQYF. The CDR3 bases are TGCAGTGCTAGAGATCCCGGGCCTAGCGGCTTGAACGAGCAGTACTTC.

Many counts were recorded for this clonotype. This sequence joins TRBV5-1 and TRBJ1-2; the match to TRBD1 covers 10 bases. The CDR3 covers 15 residues. From germline, CDR1 is SGHRS and CDR2 YFSETQ. V dropped 0 bases and J dropped 3; count of bases not matched to a gene: 2. The CDR3 region has the DNA TGCGCCAGCAGCTTGGCCGGGACAGGGGACTATGGCTACACCTTC. This sequence encodes CASSLAGTGDYGYTF.

In this sample, this clonotype turned up a few times. The V gene is TRBV11-1, the J gene TRBJ2-1, with 8 nucleotides matching TRBD2. CDR1 and CDR2 (germline): SGHAT, FQDESV (reference sequence). V lost 3 bases, J lost 9 bases, and 13 bases stayed unmatched. The CDR3 loop spans 16 amino acids. The CDR3 reads CASSFPLGWLAGEQFF. DNA for the CDR3: TGTGCCAGCAGCTTCCCCCTGGGGTGGCTAGCGGGTGAGCAGTTCTTC.

This clonotype was seen ten or more times. One end of the junction is discordant with germline, which a read error may explain. The chain combines TRBV9 with TRBJ2-3; no definite D call. Germline V gene sequence: CDR1 SGDLS, CDR2 YYNGEE. The CDR3 is 14 amino acids. CDR3 in DNA: TGTGCCAGCAGTGTAGACACCAGCACAGATACGCAGTATTTT. Protein: CASSVDTSTDTQYF. Using reference TRBV9 and TRBJ2-3 for the parts outside the CDR3, the full variable domain is DSGVTQTPKHLITATGQRVTLRCSPRSGDLSVYWYQQSLDQGLQFLIQYYNGEERAKGNILERFSAQQFPDLHSELNLSSLELGDSALYFCASSVDTSTDTQYFGPGTRLTVL.

This clonotype appeared a few times. This chain uses TRBV2 with TRBJ2-3, with D maybe TRBD2 (5 bases). CDR1 is SNHLY and CDR2 is FYNNEI in the germline V gene. The CDR3 sequence is 14 residues long. V was pared by 6 bases and J by 3 bases, with 13 bases between. CDR3 region: CASSPFGVTDTQYF. DNA for the CDR3: TGTGCCAGCAGCCCGTTCGGGGTTACAGATACGCAGTATTTT.

This chain links TRBV2 with TRBJ2-5; 10 bases align to TRBD2. V dropped 6 bases and J dropped 7; count of bases not matched to a gene: 8. CDR1 is SNHLY and CDR2 is FYNNEI in the germline V gene. CDR3 length: 14 amino acids. Written as DNA, the CDR3 is TGTGCCAGCAGGTCCGGGACTAGCGAAGGGACCCAGTACTTC. Amino acid sequence: CASRSGTSEGTQYF. Full variable domain (rest looked up from reference TRBV2 and TRBJ2-5): EPEVTQTPSHQVTQMGQEVILRCVPISNHLYFYWYRQILGQKVEFLVSFYNNEISEKSEIFDDQFSVERPDGSNFTLKIRSTKLEDSAMYFCASRSGTSEGTQYFGPGTRLLVL.

This clonotype was counted a few times. The chain uses TRBV7-9 and TRBJ1-2, with 7 bases identical to TRBD1. The CDR3 runs 14 residues. V lost 5 bases and J lost 4; bases outside the gene matches: 7. Germline V CDR1 and CDR2: SEHNR, FQNEAQ (reference sequence). Here the CDR3 DNA reads TGTGCCAGCAGCACCCTGGGACAGATCTATGGCTACACCTTC. Its protein product is CASSTLGQIYGYTF.

The J gene is TRBJ2-7, the V gene TRBV27; TRBD1 aligns across 9 bases. Per the germline V gene, CDR1 is MNHEY and CDR2 is SMNVEV (reference sequence). The junction had 4 bases not matched to a gene; V was cut back by 3 bases and J by 4 bases. The length of the CDR3 is 14 residues. DNA of the CDR3: TGTGCCAGCAGTTTGAAACAGGGGGCATACGAGCAGTACTTC. Its protein product is CASSLKQGAYEQYF.

The chain couples TRBV20-1 to TRBJ1-1; D is unclear. This CDR3 is built from 17 residues. Per the germline V gene, CDR1 is DFQATT and CDR2 is SNEGSKA (reference sequence). V was shortened by 0 bases and J by 3 bases, with 20 bases between the two germline ends. The DNA for the CDR3 is TGCAGTGCTAGAGACCCGAGAGGAGGGTGGCGGGACACTGAAGCTTTCTTT. Amino acids: CSARDPRGGWRDTEAFF.

This clonotype has more than one count but fewer than ten. The rearrangement links TRBV7-2 to TRBJ1-2; no firm D call. The germline gives CDR1 SGHTA, CDR2 FQGNSA. Trimming took 1 base from V and 0 from J, leaving 9 bases between them. There are 15 residues in the CDR3. CDR3 in amino acids: CASSLVPGSNYGYTF. As DNA, the CDR3 is TGTGCCAGCAGCTTAGTTCCGGGATCTAACTATGGCTACACCTTC.

The V and J genes are TRBV4-3 and TRBJ2-7; D is possibly TRBD1 or TRBD2 (6 bases each). The V end was cut by 0 bases, the J end by 9 bases, with 24 bases between. The germline gives CDR1 LGHNA, CDR2 YSLEER. The CDR3 loop spans 17 amino acids. This CDR3 is CASSQESGGVITRTQYF. The CDR3, as DNA: TGCGCCAGCAGCCAAGAATCCGGGGGCGTGATTACACGCACGCAGTACTTC.

This clonotype showed up just a few times. The genes are TRBV29-1 and TRBJ2-3, with TRBD1 matching over 12 bases. Germline-derived CDR1 and CDR2 are SQVTM and ANQGSEA. Trimming removed 7 bases from V and 3 bases from J; junction bases left unmatched: 5. The CDR3 is made up of 14 amino acids. CDR3 sequence (DNA): TGCAGCGCCACGGGACAGGGGGCTACAGATACGCAGTATTTT. Translated: CSATGQGATDTQYF.

This clonotype was seen only a few times. The chain recombines TRBV20-1 with TRBJ2-7, with D hard to call. The CDR3 runs to 12 residues. V shed 6 bases and J shed 0 bases, with 9 bases lying between them. Germline-derived CDR1 and CDR2 are DFQATT and SNEGSKA (reference sequence). DNA of the CDR3: TGCAGTGCCTGGGCCCTCTCCTACGAGCAGTACTTC. This codes for CSAWALSYEQYF.

This clonotype appeared a few times. The V and J genes are TRBV4-3 and TRBJ2-1; 9 bases line up with TRBD2. In germline, CDR1 is LGHNA, CDR2 YSLEER. This CDR3 has 17 amino acids. Trimming at V came to 0 bases and at J to 3 bases, leaving 6 bases not matched to a gene. Here the CDR3 DNA reads TGCGCCAGCAGCCAAGATCCTCTAGCGGGGATCTACAATGAGCAGTTCTTC. Translation gives CASSQDPLAGIYNEQFF.

In this sample, this clonotype turned up a few times. This chain joins TRBV29-1 and TRBJ1-1; 7 nucleotides line up with TRBD1. Germline CDR1 and CDR2: SQVTM and ANQGSEA. J gave up 0 bases and V 7 bases, and 8 bases lay outside the gene matches. This CDR3 is built from 14 residues. Here the CDR3 DNA reads TGCAGCGGGGCACAGGGGACGATGAACACTGAAGCTTTCTTT. This codes for CSGAQGTMNTEAFF.

This clonotype was seen at least ten times. The J gene is TRBJ2-5, the V gene TRBV29-1; 9 nucleotides match TRBD2. The CDR3 spans 13 residues. V lost 4 bases, J lost 4 bases, and 4 bases stayed unmatched. Looked up from germline, CDR1 is SQVTM and CDR2 is ANQGSEA. As DNA, the CDR3 is TGCAGCGTTGCTAGCGGGATTGGAGAGACCCAGTACTTC. Its translation is CSVASGIGETQYF.

The rearrangement joins TRBV11-2 to TRBJ2-1, with 16 bases aligning to TRBD2. V gave up 3 bases and J gave up 4 bases; unmatched junction bases: 9. The CDR3 runs to 19 residues. The germline V gene encodes CDR1 SGHAT and CDR2 FQNNGV. This CDR3 reads CASSFLPGLAGGAYNEQFF. CDR3 in DNA: TGTGCCAGCAGCTTTTTACCGGGACTAGCGGGAGGGGCGTACAATGAGCAGTTCTTC.